These T cell receptor beta chains were read from a single sample in a study of early T cells in non-severe SARS-CoV-2 infection. TCRdb reanalysed the 5' RACE reads using MiXCR and keeps one entry per CDR3 protein. The sample has tens of thousands of distinct CDR3 sequences; roughly a tenth are singletons. Material for sequencing was whole blood. The receptors were gathered from an adult who was a healthcare worker with PCR-confirmed SARS-CoV-2 infection or an uninfected control (not recorded which). CDR3s include the opening cysteine and the closing phenylalanine or tryptophan. Each record gives: J gene, V gene, D gene, clone size, CDR3 protein, CDR3 DNA. A D gene is named only where the DNA matches it firmly. Part of the rows lack a size; the others show once, few, many or a class for expanded clones.

TRBJ1-2,TRBV7-9,TRBD1,many,CASSLRGLGFSANYGYTF,TGTGCCAGCAGCTTGAGGGGGCTGGGGTTTTCAGCTAACTATGGCTACACCTTC
TRBJ1-1,TRBV7-9,TRBD1,-,CASSPLRGTGGRQGSEAFF,TGTGCTAGCAGCCCTCTAAGGGGGACAGGGGGACGACAGGGCTCTGAAGCTTTCTTT
TRBJ1-6,TRBV9,-,-,CASSPRQATSYNSPLHF,TGTGCCAGCAGCCCGCGACAGGCGACTTCATATAATTCACCCCTCCACTTT
TRBJ1-3,TRBV5-1,-,-,CASAREPGSGNTIYF,TGCGCCAGCGCTCGGGAGCCCGGCTCTGGAAACACCATATATTTT
TRBJ1-6,TRBV27,-,many,CASSSSSSYNSPLHF,-
TRBJ1-1,TRBV2,-,many,CASTRQRMNTEAFF,TGTGCCAGCACACGACAGAGAATGAACACTGAAGCTTTCTTT
TRBJ2-7,TRBV13,-,many,CASSFGGGAREQYF,TGTGCCAGCAGCTTCGGAGGGGGCGCGAGGGAGCAGTACTTC
TRBJ1-4,TRBV27,TRBD1,-,CASGTGGAFNEKLFF,TGTGCCAGTGGGACAGGGGGCGCATTTAATGAAAAACTGTTTTTT
TRBJ2-1,TRBV7-2,TRBD2,many,CASSLDGGVHNEQFF,TGTGCCAGCAGCTTAGACGGGGGGGTCCACAATGAGCAGTTCTTC
TRBJ2-2,TRBV10-2,-,many,CASSGDKFSWPGELFF,TGCGCCAGCAGTGGCGACAAGTTTTCCTGGCCGGGGGAGCTGTTTTTT
TRBJ1-1,TRBV18,-,many,CASSVARASSTEAFF,TGTGCCAGCTCAGTGGCTAGGGCCTCGAGCACTGAAGCTTTCTTT
TRBJ2-3,TRBV2,-,-,CASSYLPGDTQYF,TGTGCCAGCAGTTATTTGCCGGGAGATACGCAGTATTTT
TRBJ2-7,TRBV5-1,TRBD2,many,CASSSPSGRDYEQYF,TGCGCCAGCAGCTCCCCTAGCGGGAGGGACTACGAGCAGTACTTC
TRBJ2-1,TRBV10-2,TRBD2,many,CASSEIPSGTIYNEQFF,TGCGCCAGCAGTGAGATCCCTAGCGGGACAATCTACAATGAGCAGTTCTTC
TRBJ2-1,TRBV24-1,-,many,CATSDLLSTLNEQFF,TGTGCCACCAGTGATTTGCTTTCGACCTTGAATGAGCAGTTCTTC
TRBJ1-1,TRBV27,TRBD1,few,CASINRQGSMNTEAFF,TGTGCCAGCATCAATCGACAGGGGAGCATGAACACTGAAGCTTTCTTT
TRBJ1-2,TRBV9,-,few,CASSATEGSSDGYTF,TGTGCCAGCAGCGCGACGGAGGGCTCGAGCGATGGCTACACCTTC
TRBJ1-6,TRBV7-2,-,many,CASSLGPGNSPLHF,TGTGCCAGCAGCTTAGGGCCGGGGAATTCACCCCTCCACTTT
TRBJ2-7,TRBV20-1,-,many,CSAPGQPVYEQYF,TGCAGTGCTCCTGGACAGCCCGTCTACGAGCAGTACTTC
TRBJ1-1,TRBV27,-,-,CASSPSTVTNTEAFF,TGTGCCAGCAGTCCCTCGACAGTAACGAACACTGAAGCTTTCTTT
TRBJ1-2,TRBV28,-,few,CASSLTASTNYGYTF,TGTGCCAGCAGTTTGACGGCCAGCACTAACTATGGCTACACCTTC
TRBJ2-7,TRBV7-2,TRBD2,many,CASSLGSAGSYEQYF,TGTGCCAGCAGCTTAGGTTCAGCGGGGTCCTACGAGCAGTACTTC
TRBJ2-6,TRBV12-5,-,-,CASGNSGANVLTF,TGTGCTAGTGGTAACTCTGGGGCCAACGTCCTGACTTTC
TRBJ2-7,TRBV7-2,-,-,CASSLARRDYEQYF,TGTGCCAGCAGCTTAGCCCGGAGGGACTACGAGCAGTACTTC
TRBJ1-1,TRBV29-1,-,many,CSVEDNGNTEAFF,TGCAGCGTTGAAGATAACGGGAACACTGAAGCTTTCTTT
TRBJ2-7,TRBV27,TRBD2,few,CASSSGLVFYEQYF,TGTGCCAGCAGTTCGGGACTAGTTTTCTACGAGCAGTACTTC
TRBJ1-6,TRBV7-9,-,few,CASNSGTRNSPLHF,TGTGCCAGCAACTCCGGGACTCGGAATTCACCCCTCCACTTT
TRBJ2-3,TRBV7-2,-,-,CASSLFRGTQYF,TGTGCCAGCAGCTTATTTCGTGGAACGCAGTATTTT
TRBJ1-4,TRBV14,-,many,CASSQSPRSEKLFF,TGTGCCAGCAGCCAAAGCCCCCGGAGTGAAAAACTGTTTTTT
TRBJ2-1,TRBV20-1,TRBD2,many,CSADPLAGEGSYNEQFF,TGCAGTGCTGACCCACTAGCGGGAGAGGGTTCCTACAATGAGCAGTTCTTC
TRBJ1-1,TRBV20-1,-,few,CSAESGGGNTEAFF,TGCAGTGCGGAATCGGGCGGGGGGAACACTGAAGCTTTCTTT
TRBJ2-3,TRBV20-1,-,-,CSARDNRGGRTDTQYF,TGCAGTGCTAGAGATAATAGAGGAGGCCGCACAGATACGCAGTATTTT
TRBJ1-1,TRBV6-1,TRBD1,few,CASSANRGREAFF,TGTGCCAGCAGTGCCAACAGGGGGCGTGAAGCTTTCTTT
TRBJ2-3,TRBV25-1,-,many,CASSEYARDTQYF,TGTGCCAGCAGTGAATATGCAAGAGATACGCAGTATTTT
TRBJ2-7,TRBV20-1,-,many,CSVEDGGGSYEQYF,TGCAGTGTTGAGGATGGGGGAGGATCCTACGAGCAGTACTTC
TRBJ2-7,TRBV5-1,-,many,CASSLEVTPYEQYF,TGCGCCAGCAGCTTGGAGGTGACTCCCTACGAGCAGTACTTC
TRBJ1-6,TRBV3-1,-,-,CASSQGHFSPLHF,TGTGCCAGCAGCCAAGGACACTTTTCACCCCTCCACTTT